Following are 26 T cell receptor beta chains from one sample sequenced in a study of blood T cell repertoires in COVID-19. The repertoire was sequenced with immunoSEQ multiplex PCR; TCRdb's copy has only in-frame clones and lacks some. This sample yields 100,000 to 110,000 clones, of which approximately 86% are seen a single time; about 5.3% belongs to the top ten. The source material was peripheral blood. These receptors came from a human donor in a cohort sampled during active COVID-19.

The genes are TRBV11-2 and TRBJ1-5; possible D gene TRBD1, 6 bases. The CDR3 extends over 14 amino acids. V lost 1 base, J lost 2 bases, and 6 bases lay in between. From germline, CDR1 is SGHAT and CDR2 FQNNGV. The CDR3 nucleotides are TGTGCCAGCAGCTTAGCAGGGGGCAATCAGCCCCAGCATTTT. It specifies CASSLAGGNQPQHF.

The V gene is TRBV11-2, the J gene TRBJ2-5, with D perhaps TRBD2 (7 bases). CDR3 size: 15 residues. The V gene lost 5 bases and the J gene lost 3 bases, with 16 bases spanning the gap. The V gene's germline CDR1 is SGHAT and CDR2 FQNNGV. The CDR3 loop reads CASSPRGGYKETQYF. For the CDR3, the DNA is TGTGCCAGCAGCCCTAGGGGGGGGTACAAAGAGACCCAGTACTTC.

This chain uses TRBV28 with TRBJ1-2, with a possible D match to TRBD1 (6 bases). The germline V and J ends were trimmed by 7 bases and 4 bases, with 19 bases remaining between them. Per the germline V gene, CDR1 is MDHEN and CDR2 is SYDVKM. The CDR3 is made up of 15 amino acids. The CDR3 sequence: CASTIGGGRSYGYTF. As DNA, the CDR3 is TGTGCCAGCACTATTGGCGGGGGGCGAAGCTATGGCTACACCTTC.

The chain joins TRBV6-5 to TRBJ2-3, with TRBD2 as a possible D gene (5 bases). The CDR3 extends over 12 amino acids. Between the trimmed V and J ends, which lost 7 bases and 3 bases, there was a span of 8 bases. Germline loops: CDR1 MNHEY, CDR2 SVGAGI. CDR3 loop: CASKDLTDTQYF. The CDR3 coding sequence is TGTGCCAGCAAGGACTTAACAGATACGCAGTATTTT.

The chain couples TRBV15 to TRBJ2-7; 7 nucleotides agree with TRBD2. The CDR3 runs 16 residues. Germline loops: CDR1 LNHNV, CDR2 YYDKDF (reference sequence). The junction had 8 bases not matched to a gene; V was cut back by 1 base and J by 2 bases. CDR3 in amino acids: CATSRGRLAVTYEQYF. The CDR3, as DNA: TGTGCCACCAGCAGAGGGCGGCTAGCGGTGACCTACGAGCAGTACTTC.

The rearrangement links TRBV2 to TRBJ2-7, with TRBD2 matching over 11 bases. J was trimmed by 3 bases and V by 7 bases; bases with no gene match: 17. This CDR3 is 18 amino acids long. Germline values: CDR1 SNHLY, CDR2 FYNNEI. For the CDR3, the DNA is TGTGCCAGCAAAGGGGTTCGGGTAGCGGGAGGGTTTGGCTACGAGCAGTACTTC. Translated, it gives CASKGVRVAGGFGYEQYF.

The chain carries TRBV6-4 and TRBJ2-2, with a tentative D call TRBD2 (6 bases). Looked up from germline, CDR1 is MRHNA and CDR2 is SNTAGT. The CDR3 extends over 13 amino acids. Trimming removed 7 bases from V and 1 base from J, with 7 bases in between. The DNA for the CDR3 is TGTGCCAGCAAGGAGGGGAACACCGGGGAGCTGTTTTTT. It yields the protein CASKEGNTGELFF.

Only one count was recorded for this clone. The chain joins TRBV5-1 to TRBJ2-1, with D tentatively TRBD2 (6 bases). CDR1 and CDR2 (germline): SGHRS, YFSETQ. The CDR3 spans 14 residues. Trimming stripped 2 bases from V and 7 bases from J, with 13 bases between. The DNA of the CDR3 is TGCGCCAGCAGCTTCCGGGACTCGGGGAATGAGCAGTTCTTC. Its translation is CASSFRDSGNEQFF. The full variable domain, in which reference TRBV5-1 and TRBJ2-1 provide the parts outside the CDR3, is KAGVTQTPRYLIKTRGQQVTLSCSPISGHRSVSWYQQTPGQGLQFLFEYFSETQRNKGNFPGRFSGRQFSNSRSEMNVSTLELGDSALYLCASSFRDSGNEQFFGPGTRLTVL.

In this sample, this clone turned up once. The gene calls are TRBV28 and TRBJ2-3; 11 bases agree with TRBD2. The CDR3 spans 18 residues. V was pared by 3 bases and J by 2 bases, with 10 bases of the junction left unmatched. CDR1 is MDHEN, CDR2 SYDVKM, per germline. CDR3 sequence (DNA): TGTGCCAGCAGTTTCCCTGGGACTAGCGGAACTATCACAGATACGCAGTATTTT. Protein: CASSFPGTSGTITDTQYF.

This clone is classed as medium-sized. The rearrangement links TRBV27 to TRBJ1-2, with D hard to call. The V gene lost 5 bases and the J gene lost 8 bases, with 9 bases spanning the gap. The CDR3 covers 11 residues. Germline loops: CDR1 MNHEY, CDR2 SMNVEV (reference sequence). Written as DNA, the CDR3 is TGTGCCAGCAGTATCGGAGGAGGCTACACCTTC. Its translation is CASSIGGGYTF.

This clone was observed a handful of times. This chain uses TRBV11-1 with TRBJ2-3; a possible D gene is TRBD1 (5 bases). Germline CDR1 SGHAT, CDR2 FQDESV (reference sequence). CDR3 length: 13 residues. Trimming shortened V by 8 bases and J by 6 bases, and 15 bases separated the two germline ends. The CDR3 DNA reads TGTGCCAGCGCGGTAAGGGGTCCGGATACGCAGTATTTT. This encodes CASAVRGPDTQYF.

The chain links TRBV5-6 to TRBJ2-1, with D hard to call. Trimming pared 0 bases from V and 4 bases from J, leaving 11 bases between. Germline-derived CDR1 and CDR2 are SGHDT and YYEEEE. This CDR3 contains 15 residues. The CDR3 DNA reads TGTGCCAGCAGCTTGGCCCCACAACAATACAATGAGCAGTTCTTC. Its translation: CASSLAPQQYNEQFF.

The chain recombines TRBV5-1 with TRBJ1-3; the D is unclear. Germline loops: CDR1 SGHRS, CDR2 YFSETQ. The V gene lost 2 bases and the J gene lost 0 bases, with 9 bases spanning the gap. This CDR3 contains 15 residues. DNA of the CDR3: TGCGCCAGCAGCTTACATGGAGGCTCTGGAAACACCATATATTTT. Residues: CASSLHGGSGNTIYF.

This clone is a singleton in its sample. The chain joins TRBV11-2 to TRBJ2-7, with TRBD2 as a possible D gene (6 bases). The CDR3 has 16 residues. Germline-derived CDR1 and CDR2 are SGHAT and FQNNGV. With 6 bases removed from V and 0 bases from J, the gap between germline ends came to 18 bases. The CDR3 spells CASSKGVAVPSYEQYF. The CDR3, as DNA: TGTGCCAGCAGTAAAGGGGTAGCGGTGCCCTCCTACGAGCAGTACTTC. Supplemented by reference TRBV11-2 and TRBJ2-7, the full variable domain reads EAGVAQSPRYKIIEKRQSVAFWCNPISGHATLYWYQQILGQGPKLLIQFQNNGVVDDSQLPKDRFSAERLKGVDSTLKIQPAKLEDSAVYLCASSKGVAVPSYEQYFGPGTRLTVT.

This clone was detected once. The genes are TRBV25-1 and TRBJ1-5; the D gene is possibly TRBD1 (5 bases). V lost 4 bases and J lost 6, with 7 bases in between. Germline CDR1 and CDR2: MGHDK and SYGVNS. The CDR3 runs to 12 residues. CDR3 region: CASSGRGQPQHF. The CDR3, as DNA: TGTGCCAGCAGTGGGAGGGGTCAGCCCCAGCATTTT.

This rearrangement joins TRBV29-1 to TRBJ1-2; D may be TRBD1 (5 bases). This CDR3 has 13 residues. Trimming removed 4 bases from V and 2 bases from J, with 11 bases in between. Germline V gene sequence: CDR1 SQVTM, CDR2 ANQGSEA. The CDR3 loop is CSVVGGGNYGYTF. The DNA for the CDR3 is TGCAGCGTTGTCGGCGGGGGGAACTATGGCTACACCTTC.

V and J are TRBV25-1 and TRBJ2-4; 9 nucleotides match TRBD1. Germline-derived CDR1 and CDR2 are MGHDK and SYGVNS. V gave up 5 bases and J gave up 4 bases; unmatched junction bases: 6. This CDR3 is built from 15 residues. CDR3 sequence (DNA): TGTGCCAGCAGTCCTCCCGGGACAGGGAAAAACATTCAGTACTTC. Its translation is CASSPPGTGKNIQYF.

CDR3 amino acids: CASTVGVTGELFF. In nucleotides, the CDR3 is TGTGCCAGCACCGTCGGGGTTACCGGGGAGCTGTTTTTT. The chain employs TRBV25-1 and TRBJ2-2, with D perhaps TRBD2 (5 bases). The CDR3 covers 13 residues. V shed 7 bases and J shed 5 bases, with 11 bases lying between them. From germline, CDR1 is MGHDK and CDR2 SYGVNS.

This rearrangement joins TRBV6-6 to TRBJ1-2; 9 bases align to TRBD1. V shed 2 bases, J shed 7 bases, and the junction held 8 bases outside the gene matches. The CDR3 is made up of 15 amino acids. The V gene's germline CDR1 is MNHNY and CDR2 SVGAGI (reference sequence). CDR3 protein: CASSYPNRGHSGYTF. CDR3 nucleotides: TGTGCCAGCAGTTACCCCAACAGGGGGCACTCTGGCTACACCTTC.

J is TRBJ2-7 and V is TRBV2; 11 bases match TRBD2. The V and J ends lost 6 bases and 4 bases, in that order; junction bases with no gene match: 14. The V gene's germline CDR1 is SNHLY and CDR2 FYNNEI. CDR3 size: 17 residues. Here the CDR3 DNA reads TGTGCCAGCAGCGACAGGGTGCGGCTAGCGGGAGGTTACGAGCAGTACTTC. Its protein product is CASSDRVRLAGGYEQYF.

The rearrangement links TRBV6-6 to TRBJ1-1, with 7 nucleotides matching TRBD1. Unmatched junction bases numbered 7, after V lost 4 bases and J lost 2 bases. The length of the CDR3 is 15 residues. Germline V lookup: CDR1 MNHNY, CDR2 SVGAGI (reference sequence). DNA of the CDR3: TGTGCCAGCAGTTTATGGGGACAGCGCAACACTGAAGCTTTCTTT. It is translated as CASSLWGQRNTEAFF.

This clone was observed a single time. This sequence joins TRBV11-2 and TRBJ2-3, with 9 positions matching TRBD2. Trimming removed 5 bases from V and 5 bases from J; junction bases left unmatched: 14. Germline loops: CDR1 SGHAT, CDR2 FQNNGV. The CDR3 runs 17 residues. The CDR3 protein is CASSPVSSGSHEDTQYF. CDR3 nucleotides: TGTGCCAGCAGCCCCGTCAGTAGCGGGAGCCATGAAGATACGCAGTATTTT.

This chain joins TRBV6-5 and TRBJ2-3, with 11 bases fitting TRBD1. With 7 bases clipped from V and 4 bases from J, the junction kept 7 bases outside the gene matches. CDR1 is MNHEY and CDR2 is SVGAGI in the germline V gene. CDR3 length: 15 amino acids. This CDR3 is CASNTGQGVSDTQYF. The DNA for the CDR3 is TGTGCCAGCAATACGGGACAGGGGGTTTCAGATACGCAGTATTTT.

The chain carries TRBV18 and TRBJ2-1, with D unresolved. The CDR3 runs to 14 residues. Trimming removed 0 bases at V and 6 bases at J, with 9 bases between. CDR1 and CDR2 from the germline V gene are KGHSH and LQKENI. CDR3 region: CASSPPSTANEQFF. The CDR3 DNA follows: TGTGCCAGCTCACCACCGAGCACCGCCAATGAGCAGTTCTTC.

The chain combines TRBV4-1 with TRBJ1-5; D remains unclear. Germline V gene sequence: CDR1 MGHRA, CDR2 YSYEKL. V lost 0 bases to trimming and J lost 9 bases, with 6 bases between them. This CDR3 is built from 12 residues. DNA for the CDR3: TGCGCCAGCAGCCAAGAAGCAGGGCCCCAGCATTTT. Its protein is CASSQEAGPQHF.

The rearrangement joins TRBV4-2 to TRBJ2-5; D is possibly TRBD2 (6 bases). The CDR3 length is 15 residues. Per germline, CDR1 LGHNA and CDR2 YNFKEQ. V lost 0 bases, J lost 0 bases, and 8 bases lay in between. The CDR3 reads CASSQELAYQETQYF. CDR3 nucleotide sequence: TGTGCCAGCAGCCAAGAGCTAGCGTACCAAGAGACCCAGTACTTC.